This T cell receptor (beta chain) was profiled in a study of T cells after yellow fever vaccination. Study-level findings and limits: Abundant contaminating clonotypes from the bulk population could appear in FACS-sorted repertoires.

The study made its TCR cDNA through 5'RACE template switching. That step introduced a universal primer site along with UMIs. MiXCR, run by TCRdb on the 5' RACE reads, gives a single entry per CDR3 protein. The profile shows around 550,000 distinct CDR3 sequences, roughly a fifth of them singletons. Comments on this clonotype: Its antigen remains unknown.

With 2 bases clipped from V and 3 bases from J, the junction kept 2 bases outside the gene matches. The CDR3 spans 15 residues. Sequenced material: PBMCs, taken 15 days after the yellow fever booster vaccination. The clonotype originates from a man aged 25-45 years who received the YFV17D yellow fever vaccine. The chain couples TRBV12-3 or TRBV12-4 to TRBJ2-2, with TRBD2 identical over 8 bases. The CDR3 DNA reads TGTGCCAGCAGTTTATCTAGCGGGTACACCGGGGAGCTGTTTTTT. Translating it yields CASSLSSGYTGELFF.